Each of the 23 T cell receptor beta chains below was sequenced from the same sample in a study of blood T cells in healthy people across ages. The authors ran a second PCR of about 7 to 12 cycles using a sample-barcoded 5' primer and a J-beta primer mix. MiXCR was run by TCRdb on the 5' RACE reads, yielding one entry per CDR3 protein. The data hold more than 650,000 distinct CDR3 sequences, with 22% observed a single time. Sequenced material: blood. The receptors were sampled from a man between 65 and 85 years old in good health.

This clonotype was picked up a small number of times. The CDR3 DNA sequence: TGCGCCAGCAGCTTTCTAGACAGCACAGATACGCAGTATTTT. Its protein is CASSFLDSTDTQYF. The chain uses TRBV5-1 and TRBJ2-3, with D unclear. The CDR3 covers 14 residues. Germline V CDR1 and CDR2: SGHRS, YFSETQ. Trimming stripped 2 bases from V and 0 bases from J, with 7 bases between.

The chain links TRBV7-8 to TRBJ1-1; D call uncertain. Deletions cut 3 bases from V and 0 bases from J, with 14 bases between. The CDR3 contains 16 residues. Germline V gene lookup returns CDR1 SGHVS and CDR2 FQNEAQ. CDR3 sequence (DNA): TGTGCCAGCAGCTTGGACGTCTGGGATATGAACACTGAAGCTTTCTTT. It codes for CASSLDVWDMNTEAFF.

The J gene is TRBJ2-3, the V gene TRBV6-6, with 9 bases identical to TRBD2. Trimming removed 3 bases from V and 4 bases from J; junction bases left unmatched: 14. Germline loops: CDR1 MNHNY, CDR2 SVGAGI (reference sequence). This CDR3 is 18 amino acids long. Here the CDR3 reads CASSYRLSREGRPDTQYF. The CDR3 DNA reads TGTGCCAGCAGTTATCGTCTTTCGCGGGAGGGTCGGCCAGATACGCAGTATTTT.

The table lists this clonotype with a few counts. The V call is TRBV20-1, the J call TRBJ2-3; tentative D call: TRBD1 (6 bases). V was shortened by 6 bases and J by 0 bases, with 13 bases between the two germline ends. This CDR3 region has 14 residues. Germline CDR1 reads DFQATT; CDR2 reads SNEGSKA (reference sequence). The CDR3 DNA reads TGCAGTGCCACAGGGTTTGAAAGCACAGATACGCAGTATTTT. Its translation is CSATGFESTDTQYF.

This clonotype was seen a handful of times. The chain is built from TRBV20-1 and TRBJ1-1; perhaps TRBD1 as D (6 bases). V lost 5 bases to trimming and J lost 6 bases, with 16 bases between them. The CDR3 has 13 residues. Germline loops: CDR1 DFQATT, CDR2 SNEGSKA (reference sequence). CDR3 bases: TGCAGTGCTGATAGGACAGCTAACCCTGAAGCTTTCTTT. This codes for CSADRTANPEAFF.

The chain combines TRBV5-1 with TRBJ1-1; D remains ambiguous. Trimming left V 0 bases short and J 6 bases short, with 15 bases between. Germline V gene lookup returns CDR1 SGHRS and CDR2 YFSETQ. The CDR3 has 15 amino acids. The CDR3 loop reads CASSLEVVTASEAFF. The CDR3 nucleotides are TGCGCCAGCAGCTTGGAAGTTGTAACAGCTTCTGAAGCTTTCTTT.

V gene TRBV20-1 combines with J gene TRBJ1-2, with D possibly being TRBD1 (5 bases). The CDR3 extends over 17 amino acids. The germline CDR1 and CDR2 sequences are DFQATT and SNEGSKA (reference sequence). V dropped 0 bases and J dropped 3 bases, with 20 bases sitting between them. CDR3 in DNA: TGCAGTGCTAGAGATCTAGGGGAGGGGCACTTCTACTATGGCTACACCTTC. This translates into CSARDLGEGHFYYGYTF.

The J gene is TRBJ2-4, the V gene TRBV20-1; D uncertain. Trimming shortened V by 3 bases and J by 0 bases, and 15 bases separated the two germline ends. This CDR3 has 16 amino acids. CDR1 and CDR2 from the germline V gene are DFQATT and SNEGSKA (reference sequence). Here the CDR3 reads CSASDPLISAKNIQYF. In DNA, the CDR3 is TGCAGTGCTAGCGACCCGCTGATTTCAGCCAAAAACATTCAGTACTTC.

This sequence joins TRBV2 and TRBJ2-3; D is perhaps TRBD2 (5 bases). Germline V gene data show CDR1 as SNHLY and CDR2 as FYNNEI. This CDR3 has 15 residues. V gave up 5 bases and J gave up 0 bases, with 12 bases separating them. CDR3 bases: TGTGCCAGCAGTTTCCGACTACCTAGCACAGATACGCAGTATTTT. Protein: CASSFRLPSTDTQYF. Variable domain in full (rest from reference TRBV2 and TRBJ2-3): EPEVTQTPSHQVTQMGQEVILRCVPISNHLYFYWYRQILGQKVEFLVSFYNNEISEKSEIFDDQFSVERPDGSNFTLKIRSTKLEDSAMYFCASSFRLPSTDTQYFGPGTRLTVL.

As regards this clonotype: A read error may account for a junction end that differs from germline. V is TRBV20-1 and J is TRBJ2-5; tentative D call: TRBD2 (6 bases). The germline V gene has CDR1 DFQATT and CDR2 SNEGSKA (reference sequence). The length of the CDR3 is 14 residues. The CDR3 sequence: CSASVEGYQEAQYF. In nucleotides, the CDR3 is TGCAGTGCTAGCGTGGAGGGGTACCAAGAGGCCCAGTACTTC.

This chain's CDR3 is CASSSMTAWGNQPQHF. For the CDR3, the DNA is TGTGCCAGCAGCTCCATGACCGCTTGGGGCAATCAGCCCCAGCATTTT. The chain has TRBV7-8 and TRBJ1-5, with unresolved D. This CDR3 has 16 amino acids. Germline-derived CDR1 and CDR2 are SGHVS and FQNEAQ. V was pared by 4 bases and J by 2 bases, with 15 bases between.

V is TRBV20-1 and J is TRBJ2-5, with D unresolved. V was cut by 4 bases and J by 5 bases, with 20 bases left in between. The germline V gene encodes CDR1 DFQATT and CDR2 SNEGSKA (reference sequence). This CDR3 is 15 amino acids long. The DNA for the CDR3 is TGCAGTGCTATAGGACCGGGTGGAGTTTCGGAGACCCAGTACTTC. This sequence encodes CSAIGPGGVSETQYF.

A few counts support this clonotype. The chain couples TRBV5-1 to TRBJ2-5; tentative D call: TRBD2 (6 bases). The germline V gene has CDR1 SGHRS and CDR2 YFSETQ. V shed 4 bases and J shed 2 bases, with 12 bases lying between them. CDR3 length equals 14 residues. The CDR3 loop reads CASSKNSGQETQYF. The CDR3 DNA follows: TGCGCCAGCAGCAAGAATAGCGGACAAGAGACCCAGTACTTC. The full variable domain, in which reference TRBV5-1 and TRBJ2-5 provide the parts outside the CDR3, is KAGVTQTPRYLIKTRGQQVTLSCSPISGHRSVSWYQQTPGQGLQFLFEYFSETQRNKGNFPGRFSGRQFSNSRSEMNVSTLELGDSALYLCASSKNSGQETQYFGPGTRLLVL.

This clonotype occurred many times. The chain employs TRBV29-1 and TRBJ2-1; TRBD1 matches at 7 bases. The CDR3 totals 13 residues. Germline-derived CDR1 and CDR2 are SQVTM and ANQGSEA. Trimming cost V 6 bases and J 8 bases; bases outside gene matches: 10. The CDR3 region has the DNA TGCAGCGTACAGGGACAGCCGAGGGATGAGCAGTTCTTC. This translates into CSVQGQPRDEQFF.

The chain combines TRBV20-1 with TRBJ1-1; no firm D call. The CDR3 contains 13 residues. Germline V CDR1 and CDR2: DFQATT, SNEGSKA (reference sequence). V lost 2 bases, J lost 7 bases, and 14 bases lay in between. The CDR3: CSARRTAEGEAFF. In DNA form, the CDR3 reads TGCAGTGCTAGAAGAACAGCGGAGGGTGAAGCTTTCTTT.

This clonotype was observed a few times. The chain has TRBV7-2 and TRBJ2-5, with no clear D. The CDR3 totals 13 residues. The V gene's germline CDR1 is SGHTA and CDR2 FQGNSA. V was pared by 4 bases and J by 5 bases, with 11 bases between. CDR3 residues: CASSSSNRETQYF. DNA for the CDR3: TGTGCCAGCAGCTCGAGTAACCGGGAGACCCAGTACTTC.

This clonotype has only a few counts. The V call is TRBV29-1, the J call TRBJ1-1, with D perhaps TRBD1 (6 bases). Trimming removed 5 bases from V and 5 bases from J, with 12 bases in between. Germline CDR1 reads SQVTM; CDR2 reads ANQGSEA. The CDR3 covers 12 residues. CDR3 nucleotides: TGCAGCGTTATTAAGGGGGAGACTGAAGCTTTCTTT. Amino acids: CSVIKGETEAFF.

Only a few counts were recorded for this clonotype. The CDR3 is CASSEGGQGMETQYF. CDR3 coding DNA: TGTGCCAGCAGTGAAGGAGGTCAGGGGATGGAGACCCAGTACTTC. The genes are TRBV6-1 and TRBJ2-5; D may be TRBD1 (6 bases). Germline CDR1 reads MNHNS; CDR2 reads SASEGT. V gave up 1 base and J gave up 5 bases, with 14 bases separating them. This CDR3 has 15 residues.

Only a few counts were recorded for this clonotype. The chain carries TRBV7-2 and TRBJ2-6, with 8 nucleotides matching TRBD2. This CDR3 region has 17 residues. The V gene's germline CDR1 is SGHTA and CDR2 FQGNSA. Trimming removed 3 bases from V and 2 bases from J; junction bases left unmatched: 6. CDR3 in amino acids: CASSFQAGEAGANVLTF. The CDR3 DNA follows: TGTGCCAGCAGCTTCCAAGCGGGAGAAGCTGGGGCCAACGTCCTGACTTTC. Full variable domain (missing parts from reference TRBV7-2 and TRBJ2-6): GAGVSQSPSNKVTEKGKDVELRCDPISGHTALYWYRQSLGQGLEFLIYFQGNSAPDKSGLPSDRFSAERTGGSVSTLTIQRTQQEDSAVYLCASSFQAGEAGANVLTFGAGSRLTVL.

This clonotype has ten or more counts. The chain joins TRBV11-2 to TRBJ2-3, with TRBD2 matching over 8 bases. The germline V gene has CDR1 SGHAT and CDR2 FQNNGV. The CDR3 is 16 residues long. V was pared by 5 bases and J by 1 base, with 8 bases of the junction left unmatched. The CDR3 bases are TGTGCCAGCAGCCCCCTTAGCGGGGCGCGCACAGATACGCAGTATTTT. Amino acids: CASSPLSGARTDTQYF.

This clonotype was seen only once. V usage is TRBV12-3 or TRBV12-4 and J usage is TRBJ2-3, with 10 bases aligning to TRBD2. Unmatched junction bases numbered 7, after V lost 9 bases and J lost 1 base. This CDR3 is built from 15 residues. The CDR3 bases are TGTGCCAGTCATCCTAGCGGGAGTCGCACAGATACGCAGTATTTT. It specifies CASHPSGSRTDTQYF.

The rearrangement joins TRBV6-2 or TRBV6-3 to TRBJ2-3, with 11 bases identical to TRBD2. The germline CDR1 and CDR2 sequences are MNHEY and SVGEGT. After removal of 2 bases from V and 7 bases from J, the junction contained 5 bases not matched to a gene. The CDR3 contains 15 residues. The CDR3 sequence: CASSYRGTSGYTQYF. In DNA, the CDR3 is TGTGCCAGCAGTTACCGCGGGACTAGCGGCTATACGCAGTATTTT.

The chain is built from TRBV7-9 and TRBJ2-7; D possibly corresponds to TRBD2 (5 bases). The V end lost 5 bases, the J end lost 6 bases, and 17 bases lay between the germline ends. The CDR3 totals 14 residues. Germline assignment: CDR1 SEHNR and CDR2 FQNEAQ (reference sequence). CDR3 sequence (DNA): TGTGCCAGCAGCCCAAAGACTAAACCTGTCGAGCAGTACGTC. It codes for CASSPKTKPVEQYV.